This T cell receptor beta chain comes out of a study of blood T cell repertoires in COVID-19. Clones were sequenced by immunoSEQ multiplex PCR, and TCRdb holds only the in-frame ones, with some missing. The sample records 360,000 or so clones, roughly 86% being singletons. The CDR3 totals 14 residues. Germline assignment: CDR1 LNHNV and CDR2 YYDKDF (reference sequence). Trimming removed 2 bases at V and 0 bases at J, with 5 bases between. The material sequenced was PBMCs or T cells enriched from blood (not recorded which). This chain uses TRBV15 with TRBJ1-5, with no clear D. This receptor was taken from a woman between 25 and 40 years old who had been exposed to COVID-19. The CDR3 DNA is TGTGCCACCAGCAGATCGTATAGCAATCAGCCCCAGCATTTT. It yields the protein CATSRSYSNQPQHF.